This T cell receptor (beta chain) comes out of a study of graft-versus-host responses after intestinal transplantation. Per germline, CDR1 LNHDA and CDR2 SQIVND (reference sequence). This CDR3 region has 13 residues. Trimming took 6 bases from V and 4 from J, leaving 10 bases between them. In the case of this clone: Its target is not known.

Libraries were prepared by immunoSEQ multiplex PCR; TCRdb keeps only in-frame clonotypes and omits some of them. The sample carries about 2,500 clones, about 94% recorded once. Broader study findings: GvH clones were found in recipient marrow; some appeared first in ileum or blood.

The genes are TRBV19 and TRBJ2-1; a possible D gene is TRBD2 (5 bases). The sequenced sample was PBMCs, obtained 19 days after intestinal transplant. The receptor was derived from a human patient who received an intestinal transplant, so some T cells may come from the graft donor. For the CDR3, the DNA is TGTGCCAGTAGGCCCGGACTGTACAATGAGCAGTTCTTC. It specifies CASRPGLYNEQFF.